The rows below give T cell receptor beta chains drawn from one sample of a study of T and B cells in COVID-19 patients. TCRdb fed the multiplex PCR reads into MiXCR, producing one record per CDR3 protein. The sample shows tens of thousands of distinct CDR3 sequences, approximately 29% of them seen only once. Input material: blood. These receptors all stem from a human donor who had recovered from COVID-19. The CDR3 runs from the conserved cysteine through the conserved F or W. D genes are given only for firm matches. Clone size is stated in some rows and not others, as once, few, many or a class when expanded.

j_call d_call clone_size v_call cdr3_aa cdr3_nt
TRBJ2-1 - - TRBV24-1 CATSEGAGGQFF TGTGCCACCAGTGAAGGGGCTGGAGGGCAGTTCTTC
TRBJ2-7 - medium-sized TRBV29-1 CSVELLGLEQYF TGCAGCGTTGAGTTACTAGGGCTCGAGCAGTACTTC
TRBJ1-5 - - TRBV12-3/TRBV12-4 CASSLDSQNQPQHF TGTGCCAGCAGCCTGGACAGCCAGAATCAGCCCCAGCATTTT
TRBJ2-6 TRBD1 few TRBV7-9 CASSLTGTGANVLTF TGTGCCAGCAGCTTGACAGGGACCGGGGCCAACGTCCTGACTTTC
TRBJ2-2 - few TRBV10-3 CAISDPRMGGTGELFF TGTGCCATCAGTGACCCCAGGATGGGTGGCACCGGGGAGCTGTTTTTT
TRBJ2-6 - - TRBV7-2 CASSLISPGANVLTF TGTGCCAGCAGCTTGATTAGCCCTGGGGCCAACGTCCTGACTTTC
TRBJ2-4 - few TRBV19 CASSIGQPNIQYF TGTGCCAGTAGTATAGGACAGCCAAACATTCAGTACTTC
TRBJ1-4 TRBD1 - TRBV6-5 CASSYLGQGAEKLFF TGTGCCAGCAGTTACTTAGGACAGGGGGCAGAAAAACTGTTTTTT
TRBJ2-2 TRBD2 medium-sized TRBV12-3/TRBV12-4 CASSWTSGTVGELFF TGTGCCAGCAGTTGGACTAGCGGGACGGTCGGGGAGCTGTTTTTT
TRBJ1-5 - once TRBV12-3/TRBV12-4 CASSLNRNQPQHF TGTGCCAGCAGTTTAAACCGAAATCAGCCCCAGCATTTT
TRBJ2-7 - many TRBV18 CASSESDEQYF TGTGCCAGCTCAGAATCGGACGAGCAGTACTTC
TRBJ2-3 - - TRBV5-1 CASSGGTDSDTQYF TGCGCCAGCAGCGGGGGGACTGACAGCGATACGCAGTATTTT
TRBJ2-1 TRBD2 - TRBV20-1 CSAPGLAENEQFF TGCAGTGCTCCGGGACTAGCGGAAAATGAGCAGTTCTTC
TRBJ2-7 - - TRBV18 CASSPPGRSSYEQYF TGTGCCAGCTCACCACCAGGACGGAGCTCCTACGAGCAGTACTTC
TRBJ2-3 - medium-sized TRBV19 CASSLGRETDTQYF TGTGCCAGTAGTCTCGGGCGGGAAACAGATACGCAGTATTTT
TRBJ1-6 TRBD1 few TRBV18 CASSPGTGYNSPLHF TGTGCCAGCTCTCCCGGGACAGGGTATAATTCACCCCTCCACTTT
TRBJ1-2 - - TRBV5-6 CASSLAGGDYGYTF TGCGCCAGCAGCTTGGCCGGGGGAGACTATGGCTACACCTTC
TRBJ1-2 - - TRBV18 CASSYSQGDLGGYTF TGTGCCAGCTCATACTCACAGGGCGATCTCGGTGGCTACACCTTC
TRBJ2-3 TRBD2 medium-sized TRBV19 CASSIVAGGTDTQYF TGTGCCAGTAGTATTGTAGCGGGGGGCACAGATACGCAGTATTTT
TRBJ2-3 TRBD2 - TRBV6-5 CASSVATSGTDTQYF TGTGCCAGCAGCGTAGCCACTAGCGGTACAGATACGCAGTATTTT
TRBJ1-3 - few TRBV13 CASSLLHISGNTIYF TGTGCCAGCAGCTTGCTACATATCTCTGGAAACACCATATATTTT
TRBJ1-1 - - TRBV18 CASSPRVNMNTEAFF TGTGCCAGCTCACCAAGGGTGAATATGAACACTGAAGCTTTCTTT
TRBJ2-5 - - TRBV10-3 CAISDRGVQETQYF TGTGCCATCAGTGACAGGGGGGTCCAAGAGACCCAGTACTTC
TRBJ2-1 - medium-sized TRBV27 CASSPRGGSNEQFF TGTGCCAGCAGTCCCCGAGGCGGGTCCAATGAGCAGTTCTTC
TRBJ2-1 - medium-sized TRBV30 CAWSETKDEQFF TGTGCCTGGAGTGAGACGAAGGATGAGCAGTTCTTC
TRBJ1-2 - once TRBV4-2 CASSQVGDRGHYGYTF TGTGCCAGCAGCCAAGTGGGAGACAGAGGGCACTATGGCTACACCTTC
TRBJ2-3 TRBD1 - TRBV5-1 CASSLGGQGTDTQYF TGCGCCAGCAGCTTAGGAGGACAGGGGACAGATACGCAGTATTTT
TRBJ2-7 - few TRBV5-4 CASSLKGRNEQYF TGTGCCAGCAGCTTGAAGGGGAGGAACGAGCAGTACTTC
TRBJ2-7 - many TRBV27 CASSLRQGGYEQYF TGTGCCAGCAGTCTAAGACAGGGAGGCTACGAGCAGTACTTC
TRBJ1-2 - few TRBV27 CASSLAPVEQLVGYTF TGTGCCAGCAGTTTAGCGCCCGTGGAACAGTTGGTCGGCTACACCTTC
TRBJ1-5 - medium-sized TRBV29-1 CSDPGRYPDQPQHF TGCAGCGATCCCGGACGGTATCCGGATCAGCCCCAGCATTTT
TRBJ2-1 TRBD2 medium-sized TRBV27 CASSPLAGGYNEQFF TGTGCCAGCAGTCCGCTAGCGGGAGGCTACAATGAGCAGTTCTTC
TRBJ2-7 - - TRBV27 CASSLRASYEQYF TGTGCCAGCAGCCTCCGGGCCTCCTACGAGCAGTACTTC
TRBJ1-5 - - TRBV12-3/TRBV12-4 CASSPPPGHQPQHF TGTGCCAGCAGTCCCCCCCCCGGTCATCAGCCCCAGCATTTT
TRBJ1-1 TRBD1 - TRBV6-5 CASSNGQGAPYTEAFF TGTGCCAGCAGCAACGGACAGGGGGCGCCGTACACTGAAGCTTTCTTT
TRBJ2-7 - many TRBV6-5 CASSYSNLASYEQYF TGTGCCAGCAGTTACTCGAATTTGGCTAGTTACGAGCAGTACTTC
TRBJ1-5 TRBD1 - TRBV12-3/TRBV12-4 CASTYGVDRQSPQHF TGTGCCAGCACCTACGGAGTGGACAGGCAATCGCCCCAGCATTTT
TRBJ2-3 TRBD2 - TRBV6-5 CASRHGLAGGSDTQYF TGTGCCAGCAGGCACGGACTAGCGGGAGGATCCGATACGCAGTATTTT
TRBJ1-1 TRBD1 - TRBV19 CASSIFGTDNTEAFF TGTGCCAGTAGTATTTTCGGGACAGATAACACTGAAGCTTTCTTT
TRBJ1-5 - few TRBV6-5 CAIITGSQPQHF TGTGCCATCATCACAGGGTCCCAGCCCCAGCATTTT
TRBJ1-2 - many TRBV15 CATSSGFGYTF TGTGCCACCAGCTCAGGGTTTGGCTACACCTTC